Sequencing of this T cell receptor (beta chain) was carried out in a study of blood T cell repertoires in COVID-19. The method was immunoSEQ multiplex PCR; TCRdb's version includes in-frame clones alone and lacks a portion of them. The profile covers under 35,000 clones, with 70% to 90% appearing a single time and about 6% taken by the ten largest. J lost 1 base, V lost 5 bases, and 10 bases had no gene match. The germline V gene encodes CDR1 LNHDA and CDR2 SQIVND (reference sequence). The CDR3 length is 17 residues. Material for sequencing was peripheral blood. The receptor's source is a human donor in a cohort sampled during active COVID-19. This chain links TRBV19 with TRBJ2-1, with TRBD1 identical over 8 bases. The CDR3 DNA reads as TGTGCCAGTAGTCCTCATACAGGGGGATCTTCCTACAATGAGCAGTTCTTC. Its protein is CASSPHTGGSSYNEQFF.